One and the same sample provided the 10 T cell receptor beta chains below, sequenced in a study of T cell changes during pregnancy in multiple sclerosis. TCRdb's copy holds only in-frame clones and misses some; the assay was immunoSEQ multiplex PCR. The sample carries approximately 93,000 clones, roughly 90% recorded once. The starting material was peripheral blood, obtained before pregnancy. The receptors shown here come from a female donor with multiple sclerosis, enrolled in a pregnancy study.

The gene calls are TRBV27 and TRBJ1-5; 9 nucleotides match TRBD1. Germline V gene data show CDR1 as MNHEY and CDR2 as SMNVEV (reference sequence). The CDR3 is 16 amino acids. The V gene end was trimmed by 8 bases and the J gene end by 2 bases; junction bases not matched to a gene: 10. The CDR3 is CASGTGGWGGNQPQHF. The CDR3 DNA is TGTGCCAGCGGAACAGGGGGCTGGGGTGGCAATCAGCCCCAGCATTTT.

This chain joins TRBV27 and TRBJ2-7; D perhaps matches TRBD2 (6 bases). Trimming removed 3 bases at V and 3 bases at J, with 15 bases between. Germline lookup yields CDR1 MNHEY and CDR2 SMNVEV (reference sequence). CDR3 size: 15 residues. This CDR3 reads CASSLTGGVDYEQYF. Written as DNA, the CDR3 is TGTGCCAGCAGTTTGACGGGCGGGGTAGACTACGAGCAGTACTTC.

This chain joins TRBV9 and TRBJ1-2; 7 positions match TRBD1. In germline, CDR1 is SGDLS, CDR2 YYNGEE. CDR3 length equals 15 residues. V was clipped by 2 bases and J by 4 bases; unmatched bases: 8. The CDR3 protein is CASSVSGTAPYGYTF. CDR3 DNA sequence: TGTGCCAGCAGCGTCTCCGGGACAGCGCCCTATGGCTACACCTTC.

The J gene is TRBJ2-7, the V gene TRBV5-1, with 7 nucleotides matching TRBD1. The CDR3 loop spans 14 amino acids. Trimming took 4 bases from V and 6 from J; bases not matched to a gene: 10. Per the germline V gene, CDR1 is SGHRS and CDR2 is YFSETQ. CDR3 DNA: TGCGCCAGCAGCCCGGGACAGATCCCCGGCGAGCAGTACTTC. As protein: CASSPGQIPGEQYF.

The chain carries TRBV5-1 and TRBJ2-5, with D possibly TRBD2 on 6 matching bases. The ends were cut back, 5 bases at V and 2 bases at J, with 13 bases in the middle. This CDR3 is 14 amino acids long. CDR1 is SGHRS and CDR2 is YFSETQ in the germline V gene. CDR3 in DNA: TGCGCCAGCAGGTTGTCCGGGACTCAAGAGACCCAGTACTTC. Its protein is CASRLSGTQETQYF. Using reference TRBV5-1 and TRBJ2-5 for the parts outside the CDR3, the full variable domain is KAGVTQTPRYLIKTRGQQVTLSCSPISGHRSVSWYQQTPGQGLQFLFEYFSETQRNKGNFPGRFSGRQFSNSRSEMNVSTLELGDSALYLCASRLSGTQETQYFGPGTRLLVL.

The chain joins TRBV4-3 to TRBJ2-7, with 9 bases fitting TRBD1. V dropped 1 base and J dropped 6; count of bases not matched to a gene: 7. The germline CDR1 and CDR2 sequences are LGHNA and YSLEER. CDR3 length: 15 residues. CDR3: CASSQGGQGRPEQYF. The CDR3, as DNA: TGCGCCAGCAGCCAAGGGGGACAGGGCCGTCCCGAGCAGTACTTC.

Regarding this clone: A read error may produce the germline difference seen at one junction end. The CDR3 here is CASSLGTGPPRTSVCF. CDR3 coding DNA: TGCGCCAGCAGTCTTGGGACAGGGCCCCCTCGTACCTCTGTGTGCTTC. The V gene is TRBV10-1, the J gene TRBJ2-4; 9 bases are a match to TRBD1. From germline, CDR1 is WNHNN and CDR2 SYGVQD (reference sequence). The CDR3 consists of 16 residues.

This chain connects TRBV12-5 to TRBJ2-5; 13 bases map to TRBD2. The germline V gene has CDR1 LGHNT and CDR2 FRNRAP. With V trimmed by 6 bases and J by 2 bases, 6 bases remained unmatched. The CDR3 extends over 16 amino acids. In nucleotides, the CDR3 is TGTGCTAGTGGGCCTGGACTAGCGGGGGCACAAGAGACCCAGTACTTC. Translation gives CASGPGLAGAQETQYF.

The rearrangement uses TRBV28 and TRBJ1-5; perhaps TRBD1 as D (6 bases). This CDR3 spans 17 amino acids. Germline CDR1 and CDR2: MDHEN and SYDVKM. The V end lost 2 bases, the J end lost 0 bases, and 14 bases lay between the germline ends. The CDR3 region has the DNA TGTGCCAGCAGTTTAAAGTCCCCAGGGGCTAGCAATCAGCCCCAGCATTTT. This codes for CASSLKSPGASNQPQHF.

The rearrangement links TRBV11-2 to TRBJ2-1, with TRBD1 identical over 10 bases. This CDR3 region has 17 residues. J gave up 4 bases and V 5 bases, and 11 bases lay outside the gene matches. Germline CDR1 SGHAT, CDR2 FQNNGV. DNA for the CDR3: TGTGCCAGCAGCCTCGGGACAGGGGAATTGGTATACAATGAGCAGTTCTTC. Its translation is CASSLGTGELVYNEQFF.